The sequence of this TCR beta chain was determined in a study of neoadjuvant anti-PD-1 for oral cavity cancer. Time point reported: after neoadjuvant nivolumab, at surgical resection. Profiled with immunoSEQ multiplex PCR; TCRdb holds only in-frame clones, not every one. Of roughly 5,800 clones listed, around 50% are singletons. Germline CDR1 is LNHDA and CDR2 is SQIVND (reference sequence). Trimming took 2 bases from V and 6 from J; bases not matched to a gene: 2. CDR3 length equals 13 residues. This receptor was taken from a person aged 35-80 years with oral cavity squamous cell carcinoma. The V gene is TRBV19, the J gene TRBJ1-1; the match to TRBD1 covers 8 bases. The material sequenced was tumor tissue, taken after nivolumab (anti-PD-1) treatment. The CDR3 sequence: CASSISTGAEAFF. CDR3 coding DNA: TGTGCCAGTAGTATATCGACAGGGGCTGAAGCTTTCTTT. Together with reference TRBV19 and TRBJ1-1, the CDR3 gives the full variable domain: DGGITQSPKYLFRKEGQNVTLSCEQNLNHDAMYWYRQDPGQGLRLIYYSQIVNDFQKGDIAEGYSVSREKKESFPLTVTSAQKNPTAFYLCASSISTGAEAFFGQGTRLTVV.